Below, 15 T cell receptor beta chains from the same sample are listed, as sequenced in a study of CD8 T cells in Susac syndrome (dated by TCRdb to about 2019). The library came from the immunoSEQ multiplex PCR assay. RNA was extracted with the RNeasy kit and 0.5 to 1 ug was reverse transcribed using random hexamers. Using fastp trimming at Q25 and MiXCR clonotype assembly, TCRdb reanalyzed the public sequencing data and kept in-frame beta chains. All rows with the same CDR3 protein become a single entry with the most common DNA and genes. Here the sample has about 210,000 distinct CDR3 sequences; approximately 94% occur a single time. 0.15% to 0.2% of the sample goes to the ten largest clones. Source material: CD4+ T cells from PBMCs. These receptor sequences come from a human donor with Susac syndrome.

This clonotype was counted only a few times. The rearrangement joins TRBV19 to TRBJ2-1, with D tentatively TRBD1 or TRBD2 (7 bases each). V was trimmed by 2 bases and J by 4 bases, leaving 12 bases between them. CDR1 is LNHDA and CDR2 is SQIVND in the germline V gene (reference sequence). This CDR3 contains 15 residues. For the CDR3, the DNA is TGTGCCAGTAGTATACGGCAGGGGGGGTACAATGAGCAGTTCTTC. Encoded protein: CASSIRQGGYNEQFF.

The chain is built from TRBV7-3 and TRBJ2-1; no reliable D call. The CDR3 is made up of 13 amino acids. Trimming stripped 1 base from V and 8 bases from J, with 9 bases between. Germline V CDR1 and CDR2: SGHTA, FQGTGA. The CDR3: CASSLRGSDEQFF. CDR3 coding DNA: TGTGCCAGCAGCTTAAGGGGTTCTGATGAGCAGTTCTTC.

This chain connects TRBV4-2 to TRBJ2-7; 9 bases align to TRBD2. Germline V gene lookup returns CDR1 LGHNA and CDR2 YNFKEQ. This CDR3 has 16 amino acids. V lost 0 bases and J lost 3; bases outside the gene matches: 6. CDR3 sequence: CASSQDQGAGGYEQYF. As DNA, the CDR3 is TGTGCCAGCAGCCAAGATCAGGGAGCGGGGGGCTACGAGCAGTACTTC.

The chain carries TRBV6-2 or TRBV6-3 and TRBJ1-5; TRBD1 matches 8 bases. Germline-derived CDR1 and CDR2 are MNHEY and SVGEGT. The CDR3 runs 17 residues. The J segment lost 0 bases and the V segment lost 0 bases, leaving 4 bases of the junction unmatched. Here the CDR3 reads CASSYSQGADSNQPQHF. CDR3 coding DNA: TGTGCCAGCAGTTACTCGCAGGGGGCGGATAGCAATCAGCCCCAGCATTTT.

The chain is built from TRBV11-3 and TRBJ2-1; the match to TRBD1 covers 7 bases. This CDR3 has 13 amino acids. From germline, CDR1 is SGHNT and CDR2 YENEEA. The junction had 10 bases not matched to a gene; V was cut back by 5 bases and J by 12 bases. The CDR3 DNA follows: TGTGCCAGCAGCGTAGGTCCAGGGGGATCGCAGTTCTTC. This encodes CASSVGPGGSQFF.

This chain joins TRBV7-3 and TRBJ1-1; no clear D gene. The V end was cut by 4 bases, the J end by 3 bases, with 12 bases between. Germline lookup yields CDR1 SGHTA and CDR2 FQGTGA. The CDR3 totals 14 residues. The DNA for the CDR3 is TGTGCCAGCAGCTCTAGCGGTGAAGACACTGAAGCTTTCTTT. Its protein is CASSSSGEDTEAFF.

This chain links TRBV20-1 with TRBJ1-6, with 10 bases identical to TRBD1. The CDR3 runs to 14 residues. CDR1 DFQATT and CDR2 SNEGSKA come from the germline V gene (reference sequence). V trimming: 1 base; J trimming: 9 bases; junction bases outside the gene matches: 3. Here the CDR3 reads CSARGGDRGSPLHF. The CDR3 DNA follows: TGCAGTGCTAGAGGGGGGGACAGGGGTTCACCCCTCCACTTT.

The CDR3 DNA reads TGCAGTGCTAGTCAAGAGCTTACAGGGAATTCACCCCTCCACTTT. Its translation is CSASQELTGNSPLHF. J is TRBJ1-6 and V is TRBV20-1; a possible D gene is TRBD1 (6 bases). The V gene lost 3 bases and the J gene lost 7 bases, with 16 bases spanning the gap. CDR3 length equals 15 residues. The germline gives CDR1 DFQATT, CDR2 SNEGSKA (reference sequence).

The rearrangement links TRBV12-3 or TRBV12-4 to TRBJ2-3; 9 nucleotides match TRBD2. V trimming: 3 bases; J trimming: 6 bases; junction bases outside the gene matches: 7. This CDR3 has 15 amino acids. CDR3 loop: CASSFFAGGRDTQYF. CDR3 nucleotides: TGTGCCAGCAGTTTCTTTGCGGGGGGGCGGGATACGCAGTATTTT.

The chain uses TRBV19 and TRBJ1-2; 8 bases match TRBD1. The CDR3 runs to 15 residues. With 2 bases clipped from V and 0 bases from J, the junction kept 2 bases outside the gene matches. Germline loops: CDR1 LNHDA, CDR2 SQIVND (reference sequence). The CDR3 DNA reads TGTGCCAGTAGTATAAGGACAGGGTCTAACTATGGCTACACCTTC. Translating gives CASSIRTGSNYGYTF.

The rearrangement joins TRBV9 to TRBJ2-7; D assignment may be TRBD1 or TRBD2 (5 bases each). This CDR3 comprises 14 residues. V gave up 3 bases and J gave up 3 bases, with 13 bases separating them. Germline V gene data show CDR1 as SGDLS and CDR2 as YYNGEE. The CDR3 coding sequence is TGTGCCAGCAGCGCCTCTCGGGACGGCTACGAGCAGTACTTC. This codes for CASSASRDGYEQYF.

V gene TRBV10-3 combines with J gene TRBJ2-7, with D perhaps matching TRBD2 (5 bases). Germline-derived CDR1 and CDR2 are ENHRY and SYGVKD. Trimming removed 4 bases at V and 0 bases at J, with 10 bases between. The CDR3 consists of 14 residues. For the CDR3, the DNA is TGTGCCATCAGTGCTCCCGGGGACTCCTACGAGCAGTACTTC. Protein sequence: CAISAPGDSYEQYF.

The chain employs TRBV20-1 and TRBJ2-3; D remains unclear. Per germline, CDR1 DFQATT and CDR2 SNEGSKA (reference sequence). The CDR3 sequence is 16 residues long. Between the trimmed V and J ends, which lost 0 bases and 1 base, there was a span of 14 bases. CDR3 DNA sequence: TGCAGTGCTAGAGATCCGCCCGGTGGGGGCACAGATACGCAGTATTTT. The encoded protein is CSARDPPGGGTDTQYF.

The chain recombines TRBV15 with TRBJ1-1; 8 nucleotides align to TRBD1. Germline CDR1 is LNHNV and CDR2 is YYDKDF (reference sequence). V lost 3 bases and J lost 2; bases outside the gene matches: 5. The length of the CDR3 is 15 residues. The CDR3 region has the DNA TGTGCCACCAGCAGCGGACAGGGAATCAACACTGAAGCTTTCTTT. This gives the protein CATSSGQGINTEAFF.

This chain joins TRBV30 and TRBJ1-6; D uncertain. The V end was cut by 5 bases, the J end by 0 bases, with 14 bases between. From germline, CDR1 is GTSNPN and CDR2 SVGIG (reference sequence). This CDR3 region has 16 residues. The CDR3 DNA reads as TGTGCCTGGGGGTCAGATTCGGTCTCCTATAATTCACCCCTCCACTTT. Its protein is CAWGSDSVSYNSPLHF.